The 28 T cell receptor beta chains presented below share a single source sample, sequenced in a study of T-cell reconstitution after alpha-beta-depleted transplantation in children. Preparation of the TCRbeta library used unique molecular identifiers. Each CDR3 protein gets one entry after TCRdb re-called the PCR reads with MiXCR. Found here are just over 950,000 distinct CDR3 sequences, about 29% of them singletons; the top ten hold roughly 31%. The sample was PBMCs, mostly from graft donor cells, taken 360 days after TCRalphabeta/CD19-depleted stem cell transplant. The receptors originated from a boy younger than two who had a stem cell transplant for SCID, so the T cells may come from the graft donor.

V and J are TRBV6-2 or TRBV6-3 and TRBJ2-7; 10 bases map to TRBD1. Per the germline V gene, CDR1 is MNHEY and CDR2 is SVGEGT. There are 14 residues in the CDR3. Trimming cost V 7 bases and J 2 bases; bases outside gene matches: 5. CDR3 in amino acids: CASKGQGRAYEQYF. The CDR3, as DNA: TGTGCCAGCAAGGGACAGGGGCGCGCCTACGAGCAGTACTTC.

The chain is built from TRBV7-8 and TRBJ1-5; D is undetermined. The CDR3 has 15 amino acids. With 5 bases removed from V and 0 bases from J, the gap between germline ends came to 11 bases. The germline V gene has CDR1 SGHVS and CDR2 FQNEAQ. CDR3 in DNA: TGTGCCAGCAGCGCGGACCGGCATAGCAATCAGCCCCAGCATTTT. Translation gives CASSADRHSNQPQHF.

This clonotype turned up a few times. V and J are TRBV10-1 and TRBJ2-1; possibly TRBD2 for D (7 bases). CDR3 length: 13 residues. CDR1 and CDR2 from the germline V gene are WNHNN and SYGVQD (reference sequence). Trimming took 2 bases from V and 10 from J, leaving 12 bases between them. The CDR3 sequence: CASSEPGGREQFF. CDR3 DNA sequence: TGCGCCAGCAGTGAGCCGGGGGGCAGAGAGCAGTTCTTC.

There are a few counts of this clonotype. At one end the junction does not follow the germline gene, possibly because of a read error. V and J are TRBV11-1 and TRBJ2-6; D may match TRBD1 or TRBD2 (5 bases each). The length of the CDR3 is 19 residues. Germline CDR1 reads SGHAT; CDR2 reads FQDESV (reference sequence). Here the CDR3 reads CASSTRGEGKHSGANVLTF. DNA for the CDR3: TGTGCCAGCAGCACCCGAGGGGAAGGAAAACACTCTGGTGCCAACGTCCTGACTTTC.

This clonotype was seen more than once but under ten times. The V gene is TRBV20-1, the J gene TRBJ1-1; 8 bases are a match to TRBD1. The CDR3 contains 12 residues. Per the germline V gene, CDR1 is DFQATT and CDR2 is SNEGSKA (reference sequence). V shed 6 bases, J shed 7 bases, and the junction held 7 bases outside the gene matches. CDR3 in amino acids: CSARGQGGEAFF. CDR3 coding DNA: TGCAGTGCGCGAGGACAGGGCGGTGAAGCTTTCTTT.

V and J are TRBV12-3 or TRBV12-4 and TRBJ1-6; D gene uncertain. The CDR3 has 14 residues. Trimming pared 5 bases from V and 7 bases from J, leaving 12 bases between. The CDR3 here is CASSLVLANSPLHF. The CDR3 region has the DNA TGTGCCAGCAGTCTCGTTTTGGCCAATTCACCCCTCCACTTT.

This clonotype was detected only a few times. The chain carries TRBV10-3 and TRBJ1-1; 7 positions match TRBD1. V lost 6 bases and J lost 1; bases outside the gene matches: 5. Per the germline V gene, CDR1 is ENHRY and CDR2 is SYGVKD. This CDR3 region has 14 residues. The CDR3, as DNA: TGTGCCATCAGACTTCAGGGGGAGAACACTGAAGCTTTCTTT. Encoded protein: CAIRLQGENTEAFF.

This clonotype has only a few counts. The junction departs from the called germline gene at one end, perhaps through a read error. The chain is built from TRBV12-3 or TRBV12-4 and TRBJ2-5; D is unresolved. This CDR3 has 15 amino acids. The CDR3 protein is CASSPALRQQEPQYF. DNA for the CDR3: TGTGCCAGCAGTCCCGCGCTAAGGCAACAAGAGCCCCAGTACTTC.

The chain joins TRBV7-8 to TRBJ2-3; D is unclear. Trimming removed 1 base at V and 3 bases at J, with 5 bases between. CDR3 length: 13 amino acids. Germline-derived CDR1 and CDR2 are SGHVS and FQNEAQ. The CDR3 loop is CASSLVHTDTQYF. CDR3 DNA: TGTGCCAGCAGCTTAGTTCATACAGATACGCAGTATTTT.

This clonotype has a handful of counts. The chain joins TRBV15 to TRBJ1-2, with D tentatively TRBD1 (6 bases). The CDR3 runs 16 residues. V lost 0 bases and J 4 bases, leaving 15 bases between the germline ends. Germline loops: CDR1 LNHNV, CDR2 YYDKDF (reference sequence). CDR3: CATSRDRSGGAYGYTF. As DNA, the CDR3 is TGTGCCACCAGCAGAGATAGATCCGGGGGCGCCTATGGCTACACCTTC.

This chain connects TRBV18 to TRBJ1-1, with D perhaps TRBD1 (5 bases). Germline V CDR1 and CDR2: KGHSH, LQKENI. The CDR3 loop spans 15 amino acids. V lost 9 bases and J lost 4, with 21 bases in between. The CDR3 bases are TGTGCCAGTGGGTCAGGGAGAGGAGAGGCCACTGAAGCTTTCTTT. Protein sequence: CASGSGRGEATEAFF.

This clonotype was found a few times. This chain joins TRBV7-8 and TRBJ2-1; 7 bases align to TRBD2. The V gene end was trimmed by 8 bases and the J gene end by 2 bases; junction bases not matched to a gene: 12. The CDR3 has 16 residues. CDR1 SGHVS and CDR2 FQNEAQ come from the germline V gene. The CDR3 protein is CASGLQRGLPYNEQFF. Written as DNA, the CDR3 is TGTGCCAGCGGACTCCAGCGGGGTCTCCCCTACAATGAGCAGTTCTTC.

The chain has TRBV27 and TRBJ1-6; D is undetermined. The V gene's germline CDR1 is MNHEY and CDR2 SMNVEV (reference sequence). V was shortened by 2 bases and J by 7 bases, with 6 bases between the two germline ends. The CDR3 totals 13 residues. CDR3 DNA sequence: TGTGCCAGCAGTTTACTCGTGAATTCACCCCTCCACTTT. Its translation is CASSLLVNSPLHF.

This clonotype was seen a handful of times. V is TRBV15 and J is TRBJ2-2, with a possible D match to TRBD1 (5 bases). The germline gives CDR1 LNHNV, CDR2 YYDKDF (reference sequence). V was shortened by 6 bases and J by 5 bases, with 13 bases between the two germline ends. CDR3 length equals 14 residues. The chain's CDR3 is CATRLGARTGELFF. The CDR3 DNA follows: TGTGCCACCAGGTTAGGGGCCCGAACCGGGGAGCTGTTTTTT.

J is TRBJ2-5 and V is TRBV27; D is perhaps TRBD1 (5 bases). The CDR3 sequence is 15 residues long. Germline CDR1 is MNHEY and CDR2 is SMNVEV (reference sequence). Trimming stripped 1 base from V and 4 bases from J, with 13 bases between. The CDR3 coding sequence is TGTGCCAGCAGTTTATTCAGGGCGACGGGAGAGACCCAGTACTTC. Amino acids: CASSLFRATGETQYF.

This clonotype was counted between two and nine times. The J gene is TRBJ2-3, the V gene TRBV29-1; no clear D gene. The V and J ends lost 3 bases and 4 bases respectively, with 17 bases between them. The CDR3 is made up of 15 amino acids. Looked up from germline, CDR1 is SQVTM and CDR2 is ANQGSEA. The CDR3 sequence is CSVDLRSAAADTQYF. In nucleotides, the CDR3 is TGCAGCGTTGACCTCCGTTCGGCCGCGGCAGATACGCAGTATTTT.

This clonotype has only a few counts. The CDR3: CASSLRQLPYEQYF. The CDR3, as DNA: TGTGCCAGCAGTTTGAGACAACTACCCTACGAGCAGTACTTC. V usage is TRBV12-3 or TRBV12-4 and J usage is TRBJ2-7; D call uncertain. The CDR3 spans 14 residues. Trimming shortened V by 3 bases and J by 2 bases, and 11 bases separated the two germline ends.

This CDR3 is CASSEGGRVGYTQYF. DNA for the CDR3: TGTGCCAGCAGTGAAGGTGGCAGGGTAGGGTACACGCAGTATTTT. The chain joins TRBV25-1 to TRBJ2-3; possible D gene TRBD1, 5 bases. From germline, CDR1 is MGHDK and CDR2 SYGVNS. V lost 2 bases, J lost 9 bases, and 18 bases lay in between. The length of the CDR3 is 15 residues.

This clonotype has ten or more counts. This sequence joins TRBV4-3 and TRBJ1-1; TRBD1 might be the D (6 bases). Trimming took off 0 bases at V and 8 bases at J, with 13 bases between the two ends. The CDR3 is made up of 14 amino acids. CDR1 and CDR2 from the germline V gene are LGHNA and YSLEER. The CDR3 here is CASSQEARGREAFF. The CDR3 nucleotides are TGCGCCAGCAGCCAAGAGGCGCGGGGGCGAGAAGCTTTCTTT.

This clonotype was observed a handful of times. The chain links TRBV6-5 to TRBJ2-7, with TRBD1 as a possible D gene (6 bases). Germline assignment: CDR1 MNHEY and CDR2 SVGAGI. V lost 2 bases to trimming and J lost 3 bases, with 14 bases between them. The CDR3 is made up of 15 amino acids. In DNA, the CDR3 is TGTGCCAGCAGTTACGGGTCAGGGGTGAGCTACGAGCAGTACTTC. This codes for CASSYGSGVSYEQYF.

The chain recombines TRBV5-1 with TRBJ1-1; D is possibly TRBD1 (6 bases). Between the trimmed V and J ends, which lost 7 bases and 5 bases, there was a span of 12 bases. Germline assignment: CDR1 SGHRS and CDR2 YFSETQ. The CDR3 totals 12 residues. CDR3 in DNA: TGCGCCAGCGGACAGTCGGGGACTGAAGCTTTCTTT. This sequence encodes CASGQSGTEAFF.

This clonotype was counted ten times or more. The gene calls are TRBV24-1 and TRBJ1-5; D not certain. V lost 4 bases and J lost 9, with 9 bases in between. The CDR3 has 12 residues. CDR1 and CDR2 from the germline V gene are KGHDR and SFDVKD. The DNA for the CDR3 is TGTGCCACCAGTGACCCCGTGGGGCCCCAGCATTTT. It specifies CATSDPVGPQHF.

This clonotype has more than one count but fewer than ten. V gene TRBV6-2 or TRBV6-3 combines with J gene TRBJ2-3, with D hard to call. The germline gives CDR1 MNHEY, CDR2 SVGEGT. The V end was cut by 0 bases, the J end by 5 bases, with 18 bases between. This CDR3 has 17 amino acids. CDR3 in amino acids: CASSYSLYRVAQDTQYF. The CDR3 DNA follows: TGTGCCAGCAGTTACTCCTTATATCGGGTGGCACAAGATACGCAGTATTTT.

Only a few counts were recorded for this clonotype. Here the CDR3 reads CASSIRLAGIETQYF. The CDR3 nucleotides are TGTGCCAGCAGCATACGACTAGCGGGGATTGAGACCCAGTACTTC. This chain joins TRBV7-8 and TRBJ2-5; 11 nucleotides match TRBD2. The CDR3 spans 15 residues. Trimming took 5 bases from V and 5 from J; bases not matched to a gene: 7. The germline CDR1 and CDR2 sequences are SGHVS and FQNEAQ. Full variable domain (missing parts from reference TRBV7-8 and TRBJ2-5): GAGVSQSPRYKVAKRGQDVALRCDPISGHVSLFWYQQALGQGPEFLTYFQNEAQLDKSGLPSDRFFAERPEGSVSTLKIQRTQQEDSAVYLCASSIRLAGIETQYFGPGTRLLVL.

This sequence joins TRBV20-1 and TRBJ2-5; D remains ambiguous. This CDR3 is built from 12 residues. The V and J ends lost 3 bases and 7 bases respectively, with 12 bases between them. The germline V gene has CDR1 DFQATT and CDR2 SNEGSKA (reference sequence). CDR3 sequence: CSASPSPATQYF. The CDR3 region has the DNA TGCAGTGCTAGTCCCAGCCCCGCGACCCAGTACTTC.

The chain links TRBV7-9 to TRBJ1-1; 8 positions agree with TRBD1. This CDR3 comprises 15 residues. V trimming: 5 bases; J trimming: 1 base; junction bases outside the gene matches: 6. Germline V gene sequence: CDR1 SEHNR, CDR2 FQNEAQ (reference sequence). CDR3 nucleotides: TGTGCCAGCAGCCCCGGACAGGGTTGGAACACTGAAGCTTTCTTT. It specifies CASSPGQGWNTEAFF.

The chain links TRBV15 to TRBJ2-2; 8 bases fit TRBD1. Germline CDR1 reads LNHNV; CDR2 reads YYDKDF (reference sequence). The CDR3 totals 15 residues. The ends lost 8 bases at V and 1 base at J; junction bases unmatched: 6. The CDR3 region is CATGRQGLNTGELFF. CDR3 nucleotides: TGTGCCACCGGACGACAGGGGTTGAACACCGGGGAGCTGTTTTTT. The complete variable domain, with remaining parts taken from reference TRBV15 and TRBJ2-2, reads DAMVIQNPRYQVTQFGKPVTLSCSQTLNHNVMYWYQQKSSQAPKLLFHYYDKDFNNEADTPDNFQSRRPNTSFCFLDIRSPGLGDTAMYLCATGRQGLNTGELFFGEGSRLTVL.

This chain uses TRBV25-1 with TRBJ2-2, with D perhaps matching TRBD1 (5 bases). The germline V gene encodes CDR1 MGHDK and CDR2 SYGVNS. This CDR3 has 16 residues. V dropped 4 bases and J dropped 5 bases, with 17 bases sitting between them. The CDR3 DNA sequence: TGTGCCAGCAGTGTCACAGGATCGGTAGTGACCGGGGAGCTGTTTTTT. The encoded protein is CASSVTGSVVTGELFF.